This TCR beta chain appears in the sequencing data of a study of T cells after yellow fever vaccination. Study results and caveats: Clonotypes appearing in both CD4 and CD8 compartments existed, and their share was small.

About this clonotype itself: Its specificity is not known.

The CDR3 length is 13 residues. Germline V gene data show CDR1 as SGHTA and CDR2 as FQGNSA. Trimming left V 9 bases short and J 7 bases short, with 18 bases between. UMIs and a universal primer site were added when TCR cDNA was made by 5'RACE template switching. MiXCR, run by TCRdb on the 5' RACE reads, gives a single entry per CDR3 protein. The sample has a few hundred thousand distinct CDR3 sequences, about 8.7% seen once. Sequencing used PBMCs, obtained on the day of the first yellow fever vaccination. This receptor was taken from a man in his late teens or twenties who received the YFV17D yellow fever vaccine. The chain joins TRBV7-2 to TRBJ1-1; D is unresolved. The CDR3 sequence: CASLWAGTYEAFF. The DNA of the CDR3 is TGTGCCAGTCTCTGGGCAGGAACCTATGAAGCTTTCTTT.